This T cell receptor beta chain comes out of a study of CD8 T cells in ankylosing spondylitis. Study results and limitations: Reported data indicate significant enrichment of disease-linked clones within matched ankylosing spondylitis synovial fluid. A motif of eight highly homologous TCR beta variants was seen as apparently characteristic of ankylosing spondylitis blood. Within peripheral blood, clones linked to disease were CD8+ and relatively rare.

This CDR3 is 12 amino acids long. Germline V CDR1 and CDR2: DFQATT, SNEGSKA (reference sequence). Trimming removed 6 bases at V and 4 bases at J, with 11 bases between. Points on this clonotype: What it binds is not known.

Scientists made TCR beta libraries using quantitative 5'-RACE with molecular barcodes. Using its own MiXCR run on the 5' RACE reads, TCRdb lists one record per CDR3 protein. The sample has nearly 250,000 distinct CDR3 sequences, roughly 32% seen once; the top ten hold roughly 4.2%. This chain uses TRBV20-1 with TRBJ2-3; tentative D call: TRBD1 (6 bases). This clonotype was obtained from a male donor with ankylosing spondylitis or in good health (not recorded which). Sequenced input: blood, either unsorted or a sorted T cell fraction (not recorded which). The CDR3, as DNA: TGCAGTGCCTACCAGGGGCCAGATACGCAGTATTTT. This encodes CSAYQGPDTQYF.